This is a list of T cell receptor beta chains from one sample in a study of T cell repertoires in cytomegalovirus infection. TCRdb itself ran the reads through MiXCR, one entry per CDR3 protein. The sample has some 800,000 distinct CDR3 sequences; 25% to 30% are singletons. The antigens these receptors bind are not known. This material consisted of cultured CD8+ T cells from PBMCs, taken from culture after CMV antigen stimulation. Every receptor here comes from a human donor in good health (CMV status not recorded). Some clones in this sample may be carry-over from other donors' samples. The CDR3 runs from the conserved cysteine through the conserved F or W. D genes are given only for firm matches. Not all rows give a size; the values are once, few, many and, for expanded clones, a class.

v_gene	abundance	d_gene	j_gene	CDR3aa	CDR3nt
TRBV28	few	TRBD2	TRBJ2-5	CASSSRLAAETQYF	TGTGCCAGCAGTTCCCGACTAGCGGCAGAGACCCAGTACTTC
TRBV7-6	NA	TRBD1	TRBJ2-7	CASSLGDRGIDEQYF	TGTGCCAGCAGCTTAGGGGACAGGGGGATCGACGAGCAGTACTTC
TRBV2	few	NA	TRBJ2-1	CAEIRRAKDNNEQFF	TGTGCAGAGATAAGGCGGGCGAAGGATAACAATGAGCAGTTCTTC
TRBV18	once	NA	TRBJ2-7	CASSLIRLPGATAYEQYF	TGTGCCAGCTCCCTCATCCGGCTCCCGGGGGCAACGGCCTACGAGCAGTACTTC
TRBV27	NA	TRBD2	TRBJ2-3	CASSLYGGADTQYF	TGTGCCAGCAGTTTATACGGGGGGGCAGATACGCAGTATTTT
TRBV5-1	NA	NA	TRBJ1-1	CASRESGSEAFF	TGCGCCAGCAGGGAGAGCGGAAGTGAAGCTTTCTTT
TRBV7-2	many	NA	TRBJ1-6	CASSLVGERPPLHF	TGTGCCAGCAGCTTAGTCGGGGAAAGACCTCCCCTCCACTTT
TRBV15	few	NA	TRBJ1-6	CATSRDRGFNSPLHF	TGTGCCACCAGCAGAGACCGTGGATTTAATTCACCCCTCCACTTT
TRBV7-2	few	NA	TRBJ2-7	CASSSNAYEQYF	TGTGCCAGCAGCTCGAATGCCTACGAGCAGTACTTC
TRBV10-2	few	NA	TRBJ1-5	CASSNLGFYSNQPQHF	TGCGCCAGCAGTAACCTGGGGTTTTATAGCAATCAGCCCCAGCATTTT
TRBV5-4	many	NA	TRBJ2-1	CASKESGASYNEQFF	TGTGCCAGCAAGGAGTCGGGGGCCTCCTACAATGAGCAGTTCTTC
TRBV27	few	NA	TRBJ2-1	CASSLRDRIYNEQFF	TGTGCCAGCAGTCTCCGGGACCGCATCTACAATGAGCAGTTCTTC
TRBV5-6	few	TRBD1	TRBJ1-5	CASKRGGGAYQPQHF	TGTGCCAGCAAACGGGGAGGGGGCGCCTATCAGCCCCAGCATTTT
TRBV6-5	few	NA	TRBJ2-1	CASSYSSDYNEQFF	TGTGCCAGCAGTTACTCGTCGGATTACAATGAGCAGTTCTTC
TRBV6-2/TRBV6-3	NA	NA	TRBJ2-3	CASSLAPYTDTQYF	TGTGCCAGCAGTCTGGCACCTTACACAGATACGCAGTATTTT
TRBV7-6	few	NA	TRBJ1-6	CASSLDGDNSPLHF	TGTGCCAGCAGCTTAGACGGGGATAATTCACCCCTCCACTTT
TRBV6-2/TRBV6-3	NA	NA	TRBJ1-5	CASTTEYSNQLQHF	TGTGCCAGCACAACTGAATATAGCAATCAGCTCCAGCATTTT
TRBV24-1	NA	NA	TRBJ1-2	CATSDCAGKNYGCTF	TGTGCCACCAGTGATTGTGCCGGAAAGAACTATGGCTGCACCTTC
TRBV27	NA	NA	TRBJ1-4	CASSLFRGNEKLFF	TGTGCCAGCAGTTTATTCAGGGGAAACGAAAAACTGTTTTTT
TRBV6-8	NA	NA	TRBJ2-7	CARGLRPTYEQYF	TGTGCCAGAGGGTTGAGGCCGACCTACGAGCAGTACTTC
TRBV5-1	NA	NA	TRBJ1-4	CASTSGEGPPMYEKLFF	TGCGCCAGCACCTCCGGGGAGGGCCCCCCAATGTACGAAAAACTGTTTTTT
TRBV9	few	NA	TRBJ1-1	CASSVAGGNTEAFF	TGTGCCAGCAGCGTAGCTGGGGGGAACACTGAAGCTTTCTTT
TRBV5-1	few	TRBD1	TRBJ1-2	CASSLDRGEEGYTF	TGCGCCAGCAGCTTGGACAGGGGAGAGGAAGGCTACACCTTC
TRBV6-6	NA	NA	TRBJ2-7	CASSYSSPSYEQYF	TGTGCCAGCAGTTACTCCTCCCCCAGTTACGAGCAGTACTTC
TRBV4-2	many	NA	TRBJ2-1	CASSQVEGYNEQFF	TGTGCCAGCAGCCAAGTAGAGGGATACAATGAGCAGTTCTTC
TRBV19	few	NA	TRBJ1-1	CASSIGQGSEAFF	TGTGCCAGTAGTATAGGTCAGGGCTCTGAAGCTTTCTTT
TRBV28	NA	TRBD1	TRBJ1-2	CASSFLADRGGGYTF	TGTGCCAGCAGTTTCCTCGCCGACAGGGGAGGAGGCTACACCTTC
TRBV14	NA	NA	TRBJ1-1	CASSHMGERLNTEAFF	TGTGCCAGCAGCCATATGGGGGAAAGGTTGAACACTGAAGCTTTCTTT
TRBV27	NA	TRBD1	TRBJ1-1	CASSWTGGLNTEAFF	TGTGCCAGCAGTTGGACAGGGGGTTTGAACACTGAAGCTTTCTTT
TRBV5-1	NA	NA	TRBJ1-1	CASRPRGKENTEAFF	TGCGCCAGCAGACCCAGGGGAAAAGAGAACACTGAAGCTTTCTTT
TRBV10-3	few	NA	TRBJ2-7	CAISEIWQGFHEQYF	TGTGCCATCAGTGAAATTTGGCAGGGGTTCCACGAGCAGTACTTC
TRBV7-9	many	NA	TRBJ1-1	CASSTDRWGKNTEAFF	TGTGCCAGCAGCACCGACAGATGGGGAAAGAACACTGAAGCTTTCTTT
TRBV19	NA	NA	TRBJ1-5	CASSMSGIPHQPQHF	TGTGCCAGTAGTATGTCAGGGATCCCGCATCAGCCCCAGCATTTT
TRBV7-6	NA	NA	TRBJ2-7	CASSSNRGDEQYF	TGTGCCAGCAGCTCGAATCGCGGGGACGAGCAGTACTTC
TRBV7-6	NA	NA	TRBJ1-1	CAISLGAPPLNTEAFF	TGTGCCATCAGCTTAGGGGCTCCTCCTCTGAACACTGAAGCTTTCTTT
TRBV7-8	many	TRBD1	TRBJ2-7	CASSLPGQGYEQYF	TGTGCCAGCAGCCTACCGGGACAGGGGTACGAGCAGTACTTC
TRBV5-1	NA	NA	TRBJ1-1	CASSWGYGGNTEAFF	TGCGCCAGCAGCTGGGGCTACGGAGGGAACACTGAAGCTTTCTTT
TRBV6-2/TRBV6-3	many	NA	TRBJ1-2	CASSVSPASSYGYTF	TGTGCCAGCAGTGTTTCTCCAGCAAGCTCCTATGGCTACACCTTC
TRBV7-2	many	TRBD1	TRBJ1-2	CASSLVDRGQIYYGYTF	TGTGCCAGCAGCTTAGTGGACAGGGGGCAGATTTACTATGGCTACACCTTC
TRBV6-2/TRBV6-3	few	NA	TRBJ1-5	CASSYWEYQPQHF	TGTGCCAGCAGTTACTGGGAATACCAGCCCCAGCATTTT
TRBV29-1	NA	NA	TRBJ1-2	CSVGRSYGYTF	TGCAGCGTTGGACGGTCCTATGGCTACACCTTC
TRBV12-3/TRBV12-4	many	NA	TRBJ1-5	CASSLVREGQPQHF	TGTGCCAGCAGTTTAGTCAGGGAAGGACAGCCCCAGCATTTT
TRBV7-9	few	NA	TRBJ2-1	CASSARTVVSYNEQFF	TGTGCCAGCAGCGCCCGGACAGTCGTCTCCTACAATGAGCAGTTCTTC
TRBV19	NA	NA	TRBJ1-1	CASSISPTANTEAFF	TGTGCCAGTAGTATCTCCCCGACAGCCAACACTGAAGCTTTCTTT
TRBV27	few	TRBD2	TRBJ2-1	CASSANLAGGFNEQFF	TGTGCCAGCAGTGCAAACCTAGCGGGGGGGTTCAATGAGCAGTTCTTC
TRBV7-9	NA	NA	TRBJ1-4	CANSSQDEKLFF	TGTGCCAACAGCTCACAGGACGAAAAACTGTTTTTT
TRBV10-3	few	NA	TRBJ2-3	CAISESRTDTQYF	TGTGCCATCAGTGAGTCCCGCACAGATACGCAGTATTTT
TRBV12-3/TRBV12-4	few	TRBD2	TRBJ2-3	CASSSRGAGRDTQYF	TGTGCCAGCAGTTCGCGGGGGGCCGGGAGAGATACGCAGTATTTT
TRBV7-9	NA	TRBD1	TRBJ2-2	CASSLDRAPGELFF	TGTGCCAGCAGCTTGGACAGGGCCCCCGGGGAGCTGTTTTTT
TRBV6-2/TRBV6-3	few	TRBD1	TRBJ1-1	CASSYSNRGTEAFF	TGTGCCAGCAGTTACTCGAACAGGGGCACTGAAGCTTTCTTT
TRBV29-1	NA	TRBD1	TRBJ2-7	CSGDRVTNEQYF	TGCAGCGGTGACAGGGTAACCAACGAGCAGTACTTC
TRBV27	NA	NA	TRBJ2-5	CASSLSMNLDRETQYF	TGTGCCAGCAGTTTATCGATGAATCTGGACAGAGAGACCCAGTACTTC
TRBV6-1	few	NA	TRBJ1-5	CASSDFRAGKGRAPYSNQPQHF	TGTGCCAGCAGTGATTTTCGGGCAGGGAAGGGGAGGGCCCCATATAGCAATCAGCCCCAGCATTTT